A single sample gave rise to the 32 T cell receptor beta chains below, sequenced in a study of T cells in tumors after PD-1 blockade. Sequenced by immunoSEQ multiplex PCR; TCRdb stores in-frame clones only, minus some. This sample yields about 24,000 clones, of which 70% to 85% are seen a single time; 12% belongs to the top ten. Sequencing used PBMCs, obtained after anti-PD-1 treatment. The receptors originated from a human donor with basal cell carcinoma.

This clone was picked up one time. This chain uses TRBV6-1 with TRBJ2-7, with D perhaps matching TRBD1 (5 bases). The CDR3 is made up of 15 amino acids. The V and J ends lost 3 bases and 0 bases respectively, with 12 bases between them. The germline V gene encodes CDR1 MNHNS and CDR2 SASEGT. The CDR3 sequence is CASSEQGFGSYEQYF. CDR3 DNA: TGTGCCAGCAGTGAGCAGGGTTTTGGCTCCTACGAGCAGTACTTC.

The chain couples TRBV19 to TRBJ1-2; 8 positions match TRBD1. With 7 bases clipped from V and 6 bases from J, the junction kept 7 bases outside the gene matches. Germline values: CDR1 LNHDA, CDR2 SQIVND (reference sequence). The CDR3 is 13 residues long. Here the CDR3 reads CASNPDRVNGYTF. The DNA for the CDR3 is TGTGCCAGTAACCCGGACAGGGTGAATGGCTACACCTTC.

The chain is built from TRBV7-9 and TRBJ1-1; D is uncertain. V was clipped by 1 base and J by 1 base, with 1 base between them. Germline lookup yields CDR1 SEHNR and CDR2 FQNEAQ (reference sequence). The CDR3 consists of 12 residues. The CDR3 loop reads CASSLENTEAFF. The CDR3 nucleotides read TGTGCCAGCAGCTTAGAGAACACTGAAGCTTTCTTT.

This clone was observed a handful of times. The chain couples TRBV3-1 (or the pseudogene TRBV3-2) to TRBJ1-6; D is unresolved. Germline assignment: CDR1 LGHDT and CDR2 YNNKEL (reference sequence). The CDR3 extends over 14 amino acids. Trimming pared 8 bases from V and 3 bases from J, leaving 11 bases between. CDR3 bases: TGTGCCAGCCCCGCCCGCTTCTATAATTCACCCCTCCACTTT. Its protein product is CASPARFYNSPLHF.

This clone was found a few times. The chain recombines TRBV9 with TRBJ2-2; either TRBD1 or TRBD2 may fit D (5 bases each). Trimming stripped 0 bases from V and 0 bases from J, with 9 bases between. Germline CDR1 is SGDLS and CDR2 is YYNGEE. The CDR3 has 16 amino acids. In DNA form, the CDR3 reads TGTGCCAGCAGCGTAGCCGGGGCCTCGAACACCGGGGAGCTGTTTTTT. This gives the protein CASSVAGASNTGELFF.

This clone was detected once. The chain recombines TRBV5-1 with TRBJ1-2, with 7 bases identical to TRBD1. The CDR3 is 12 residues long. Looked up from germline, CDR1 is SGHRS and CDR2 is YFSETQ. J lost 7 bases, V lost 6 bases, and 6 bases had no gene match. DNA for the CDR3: TGCGCCAGCAACCAAGACAGGGCTGGCTACACCTTC. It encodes CASNQDRAGYTF.

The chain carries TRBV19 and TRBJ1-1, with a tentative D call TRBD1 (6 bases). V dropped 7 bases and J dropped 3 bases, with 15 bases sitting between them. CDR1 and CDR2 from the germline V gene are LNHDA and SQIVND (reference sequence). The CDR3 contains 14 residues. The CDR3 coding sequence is TGTGCCAGTAATTGGGGGGGCGTATACACTGAAGCTTTCTTT. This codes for CASNWGGVYTEAFF.

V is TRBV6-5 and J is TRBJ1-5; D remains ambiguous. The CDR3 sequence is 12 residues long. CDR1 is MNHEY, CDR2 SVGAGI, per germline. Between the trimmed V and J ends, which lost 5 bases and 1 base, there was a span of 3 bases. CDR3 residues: CASSPSNQPQHF. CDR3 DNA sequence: TGTGCCAGCAGTCCCAGCAATCAGCCCCAGCATTTT.

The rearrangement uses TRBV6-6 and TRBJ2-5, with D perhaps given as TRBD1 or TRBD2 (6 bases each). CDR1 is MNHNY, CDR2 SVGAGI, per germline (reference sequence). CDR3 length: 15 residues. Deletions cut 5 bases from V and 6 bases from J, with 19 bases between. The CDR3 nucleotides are TGTGCCAGCAGTCCATTACATGGGGGGCAGAAGACCCAGTACTTC. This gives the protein CASSPLHGGQKTQYF.

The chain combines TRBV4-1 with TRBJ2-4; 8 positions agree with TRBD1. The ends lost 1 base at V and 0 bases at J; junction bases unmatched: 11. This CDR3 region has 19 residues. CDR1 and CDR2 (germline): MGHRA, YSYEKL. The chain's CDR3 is CASSQVNGRGLSAKNIQYF. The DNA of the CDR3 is TGCGCCAGCAGCCAAGTAAACGGCAGGGGGCTTTCAGCCAAAAACATTCAGTACTTC.

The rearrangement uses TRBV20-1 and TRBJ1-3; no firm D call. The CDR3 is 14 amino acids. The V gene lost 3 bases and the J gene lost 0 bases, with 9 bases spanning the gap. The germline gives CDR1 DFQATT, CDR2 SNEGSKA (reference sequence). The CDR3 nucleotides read TGCAGTGCTAGTACCACCAACTCTGGAAACACCATATATTTT. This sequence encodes CSASTTNSGNTIYF.

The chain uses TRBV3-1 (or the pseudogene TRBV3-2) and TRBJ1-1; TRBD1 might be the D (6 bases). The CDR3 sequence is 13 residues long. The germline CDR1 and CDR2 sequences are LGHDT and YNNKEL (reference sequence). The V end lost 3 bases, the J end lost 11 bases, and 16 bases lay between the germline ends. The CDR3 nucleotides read TGTGCCAGCAGCCAGGTGACAGGCTCGGTTGCTTTCTTT. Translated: CASSQVTGSVAFF.

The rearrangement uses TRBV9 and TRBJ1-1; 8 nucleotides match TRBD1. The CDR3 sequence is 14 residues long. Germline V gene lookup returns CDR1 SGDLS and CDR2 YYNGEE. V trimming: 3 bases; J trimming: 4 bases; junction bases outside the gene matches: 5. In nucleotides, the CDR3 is TGTGCCAGCAGCGGTGAGACAGGGGTCACTGAAGCTTTCTTT. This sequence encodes CASSGETGVTEAFF.

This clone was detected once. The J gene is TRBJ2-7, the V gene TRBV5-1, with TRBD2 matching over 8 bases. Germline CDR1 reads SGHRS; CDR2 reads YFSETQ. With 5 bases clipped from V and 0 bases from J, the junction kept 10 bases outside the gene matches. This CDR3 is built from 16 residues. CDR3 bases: TGCGCCAGCAGACTTGGGGGGAGCGGGGGCTCCTACGAGCAGTACTTC. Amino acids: CASRLGGSGGSYEQYF.

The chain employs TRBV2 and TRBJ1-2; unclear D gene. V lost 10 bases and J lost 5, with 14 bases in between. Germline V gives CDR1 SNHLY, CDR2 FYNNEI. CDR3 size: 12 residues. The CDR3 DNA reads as TGTGCCACCCTAGCCGGGGAGTATGGCTACACCTTC. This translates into CATLAGEYGYTF.

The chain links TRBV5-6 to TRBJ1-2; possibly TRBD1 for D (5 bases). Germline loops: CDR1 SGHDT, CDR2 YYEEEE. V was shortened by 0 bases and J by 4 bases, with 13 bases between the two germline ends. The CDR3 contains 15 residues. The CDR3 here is CASSLVQGGIYGYTF. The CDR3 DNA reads TGTGCCAGCAGCTTGGTTCAGGGAGGTATCTATGGCTACACCTTC.

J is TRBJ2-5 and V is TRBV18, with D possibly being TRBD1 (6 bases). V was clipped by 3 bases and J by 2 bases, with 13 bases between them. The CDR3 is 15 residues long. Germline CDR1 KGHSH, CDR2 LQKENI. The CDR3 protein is CASSPQGSIQETQYF. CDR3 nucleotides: TGTGCCAGCTCACCGCAGGGGAGCATTCAAGAGACCCAGTACTTC.

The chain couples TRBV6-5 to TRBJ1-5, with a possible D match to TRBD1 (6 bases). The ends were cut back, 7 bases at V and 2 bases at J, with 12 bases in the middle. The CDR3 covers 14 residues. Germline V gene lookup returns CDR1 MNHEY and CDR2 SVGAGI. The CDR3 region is CASIGGAGNQPQHF. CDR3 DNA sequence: TGTGCCAGCATTGGGGGGGCGGGCAATCAGCCCCAGCATTTT.

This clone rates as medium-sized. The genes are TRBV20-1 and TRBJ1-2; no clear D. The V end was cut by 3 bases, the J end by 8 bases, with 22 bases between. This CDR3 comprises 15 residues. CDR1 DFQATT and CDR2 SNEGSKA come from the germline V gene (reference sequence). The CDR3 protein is CSASAQDRHLEGYTF. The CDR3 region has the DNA TGCAGTGCTAGTGCGCAAGACCGACATCTAGAGGGCTACACCTTC.

The CDR3 sequence: CASTTGVNSPLHF. CDR3 sequence (DNA): TGTGCCAGCACCACAGGGGTGAATTCACCCCTCCACTTT. The chain links TRBV6-5 to TRBJ1-6; 7 bases agree with TRBD1. V lost 7 bases to trimming and J lost 7 bases; unmatched junction nucleotides: 4. Looked up from germline, CDR1 is MNHEY and CDR2 is SVGAGI. The CDR3 runs 13 residues.

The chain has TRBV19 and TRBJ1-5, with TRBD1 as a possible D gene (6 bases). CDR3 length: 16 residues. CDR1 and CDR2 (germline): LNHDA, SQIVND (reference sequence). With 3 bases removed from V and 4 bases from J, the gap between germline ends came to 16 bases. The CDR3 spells CASSMVLRQVNQPQHF. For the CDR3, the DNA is TGTGCCAGTAGTATGGTACTAAGACAGGTTAATCAGCCCCAGCATTTT. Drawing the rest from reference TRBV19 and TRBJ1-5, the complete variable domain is DGGITQSPKYLFRKEGQNVTLSCEQNLNHDAMYWYRQDPGQGLRLIYYSQIVNDFQKGDIAEGYSVSREKKESFPLTVTSAQKNPTAFYLCASSMVLRQVNQPQHFGDGTRLSIL.

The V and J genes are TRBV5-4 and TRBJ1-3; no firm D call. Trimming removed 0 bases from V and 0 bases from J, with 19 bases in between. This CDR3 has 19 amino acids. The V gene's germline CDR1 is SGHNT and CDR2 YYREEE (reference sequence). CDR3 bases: TGTGCCAGCAGCTTGGTGGGTGGCGGCAGGTCGAACTCTGGAAACACCATATATTTT. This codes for CASSLVGGGRSNSGNTIYF.

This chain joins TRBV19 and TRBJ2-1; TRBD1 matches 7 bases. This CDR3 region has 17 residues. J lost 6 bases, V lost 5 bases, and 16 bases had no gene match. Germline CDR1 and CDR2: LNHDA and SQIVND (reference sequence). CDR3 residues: CASSPTLLDRRGNEQFF. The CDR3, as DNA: TGTGCCAGTAGTCCCACTTTATTGGACAGGCGAGGCAATGAGCAGTTCTTC. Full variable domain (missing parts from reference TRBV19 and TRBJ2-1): DGGITQSPKYLFRKEGQNVTLSCEQNLNHDAMYWYRQDPGQGLRLIYYSQIVNDFQKGDIAEGYSVSREKKESFPLTVTSAQKNPTAFYLCASSPTLLDRRGNEQFFGPGTRLTVL.

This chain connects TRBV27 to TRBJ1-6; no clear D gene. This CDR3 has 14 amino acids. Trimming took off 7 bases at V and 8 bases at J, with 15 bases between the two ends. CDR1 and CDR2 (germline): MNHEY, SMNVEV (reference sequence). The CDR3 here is CASTRSGRDSPLHF. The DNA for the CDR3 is TGTGCCAGCACCCGATCCGGTCGGGATTCACCCCTCCACTTT.

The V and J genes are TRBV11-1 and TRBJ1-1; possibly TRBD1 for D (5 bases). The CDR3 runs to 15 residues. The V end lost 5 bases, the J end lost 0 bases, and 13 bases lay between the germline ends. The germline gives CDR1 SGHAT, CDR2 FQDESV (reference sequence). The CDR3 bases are TGTGCCAGCAGCGGGTCCAGGGTACTGAACACTGAAGCTTTCTTT. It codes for CASSGSRVLNTEAFF.

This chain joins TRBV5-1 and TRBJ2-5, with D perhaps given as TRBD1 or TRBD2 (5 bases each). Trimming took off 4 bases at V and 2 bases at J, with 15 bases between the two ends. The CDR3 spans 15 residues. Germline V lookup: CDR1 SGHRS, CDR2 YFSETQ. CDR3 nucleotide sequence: TGCGCCAGCAGCCTGACCGGGACCCAGCAAGAGACCCAGTACTTC. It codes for CASSLTGTQQETQYF.

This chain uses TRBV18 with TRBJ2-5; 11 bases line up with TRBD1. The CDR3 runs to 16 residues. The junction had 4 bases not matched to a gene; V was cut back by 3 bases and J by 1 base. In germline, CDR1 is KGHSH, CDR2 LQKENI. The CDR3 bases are TGTGCCAGCTCACCCGGGACAGGGGGAGTCCAAGAGACCCAGTACTTC. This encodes CASSPGTGGVQETQYF.

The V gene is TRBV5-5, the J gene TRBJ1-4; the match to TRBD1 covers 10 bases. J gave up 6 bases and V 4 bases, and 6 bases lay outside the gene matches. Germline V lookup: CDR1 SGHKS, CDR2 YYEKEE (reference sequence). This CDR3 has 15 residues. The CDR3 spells CASSNPGQGYEKLFF. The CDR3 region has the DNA TGTGCCAGCAGCAACCCGGGACAGGGGTATGAAAAACTGTTTTTT.

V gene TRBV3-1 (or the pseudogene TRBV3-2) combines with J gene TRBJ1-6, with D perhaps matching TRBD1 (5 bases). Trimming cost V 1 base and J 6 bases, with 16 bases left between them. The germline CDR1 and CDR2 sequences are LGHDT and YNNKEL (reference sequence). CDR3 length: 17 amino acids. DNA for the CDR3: TGTGCCAGCAGCCAAGTTTTTCGAGGACAAAGTAATTCACCCCTCCACTTT. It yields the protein CASSQVFRGQSNSPLHF.

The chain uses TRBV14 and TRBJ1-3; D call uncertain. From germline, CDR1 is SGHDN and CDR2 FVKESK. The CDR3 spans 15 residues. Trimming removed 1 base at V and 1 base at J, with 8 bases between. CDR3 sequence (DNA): TGTGCCAGCAGCCAAGTCGCCGGGTCTGGAAACACCATATATTTT. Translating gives CASSQVAGSGNTIYF. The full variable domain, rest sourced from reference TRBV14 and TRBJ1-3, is EAGVTQFPSHSVIEKGQTVTLRCDPISGHDNLYWYRRVMGKEIKFLLHFVKESKQDESGMPNNRFLAERTGGTYSTLKVQPAELEDSGVYFCASSQVAGSGNTIYFGEGSWLTVV.

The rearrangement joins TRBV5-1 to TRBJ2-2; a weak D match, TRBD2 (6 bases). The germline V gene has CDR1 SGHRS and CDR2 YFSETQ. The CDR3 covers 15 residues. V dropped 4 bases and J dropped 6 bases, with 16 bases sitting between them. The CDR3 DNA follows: TGCGCCAGCAGCCGGAGGGAGTTGAGGTCCGGGGAGCTGTTTTTT. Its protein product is CASSRRELRSGELFF.

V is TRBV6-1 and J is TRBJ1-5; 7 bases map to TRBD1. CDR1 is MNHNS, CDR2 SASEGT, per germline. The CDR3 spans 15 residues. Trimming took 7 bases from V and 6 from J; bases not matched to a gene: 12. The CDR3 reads CASTPQGQRSQPQHF. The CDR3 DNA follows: TGTGCCAGCACACCACAGGGGCAAAGGAGTCAGCCCCAGCATTTT.